This paragraph reports one T cell receptor beta chain. This sample is part of a study of vaccination and CD4 T cells after COVID-19. Study summary: For a few convalescent patients, sampling occurred both at day 14 and at days 161 to 241 after vaccination.

Stated time point: late sampling 161 to 241 days after vaccination in a few convalescent patients. The CDR3 contains 12 residues. The germline gives CDR1 SQVTM, CDR2 ANQGSEA. The V gene lost 3 bases and the J gene lost 11 bases, with 16 bases spanning the gap. TCRdb passed the PCR reads through MiXCR, listing each CDR3 protein once. The sample lists approximately 29,000 distinct CDR3 sequences, about 50% occurring once. This clonotype originated in a human donor who had recovered from COVID-19. This sequence joins TRBV29-1 and TRBJ1-1; tentatively, D is TRBD1 (6 bases). The source was CD4+ T cells from blood, collected about 7 months after SARS-CoV-2 vaccination. The CDR3: CSVETTGFGAFF. CDR3 sequence (DNA): TGCAGCGTTGAGACGACAGGCTTTGGGGCTTTCTTT. Full variable domain (missing parts from reference TRBV29-1 and TRBJ1-1): SAVISQKPSRDICQRGTSLTIQCQVDSQVTMMFWYRQQPGQSLTLIATANQGSEATYESGFVIDKFPISRPNLTFSTLTVSNMSPEDSSIYLCSVETTGFGAFFGQGTRLTVV.